Listed here are 2 T cell receptor beta chains from one sample, sequenced in a study of breast tumors, draining lymph nodes, adjacent tissues. One entry per CDR3 protein, called by TCRdb with MiXCR from the multiplex PCR reads. The data hold about 180,000 distinct CDR3 sequences, with about 34% observed a single time. The lymph nodes were axillary draining lymph nodes from breast cancer patients. Sequenced: axillary lymph node tissue. The source of these receptors is a female donor with breast cancer. Some clones in this sample may be carry-over from other donors' samples.

This chain joins TRBV5-1 and TRBJ1-2; D gene unclear. Per the germline V gene, CDR1 is SGHRS and CDR2 is YFSETQ. This CDR3 is built from 17 residues. Trimming shortened V by 3 bases and J by 0 bases, and 18 bases separated the two germline ends. DNA for the CDR3: TGCGCCAGCAGCTGGAGCGGAGGGCGGCCTACTAACTATGGCTACACCTTC. It specifies CASSWSGGRPTNYGYTF.

The chain has TRBV9 and TRBJ2-7, with D perhaps matching TRBD2 (6 bases). V lost 4 bases and J lost 6, with 17 bases in between. Germline loops: CDR1 SGDLS, CDR2 YYNGEE. There are 14 residues in the CDR3. CDR3 nucleotides: TGTGCCAGCAGCCCGCGGGACGGCTTAGGCGAGCAGTACTTC. Protein sequence: CASSPRDGLGEQYF.